These 30 T cell receptor beta chains were sequenced from one sample in a study of blood T cell repertoires in COVID-19. Method: immunoSEQ multiplex PCR; TCRdb's copy keeps in-frame clones and lacks some. The sample lists some 82,000 clones; about 76% were seen once. The source material was peripheral blood. These receptors originate from a man older than 75 with acute or convalescent COVID-19.

The rearrangement links TRBV6-6 to TRBJ2-1; the D gene is possibly TRBD2 (5 bases). CDR1 and CDR2 (germline): MNHNY, SVGAGI (reference sequence). This CDR3 comprises 12 residues. V was pared by 7 bases and J by 8 bases, with 12 bases between. The CDR3 DNA is TGTGCCAGCACCCCAACGAGGGATGAGCAGTTCTTC. It codes for CASTPTRDEQFF.

The chain recombines TRBV6-5 with TRBJ2-1, with TRBD2 as a possible D gene (5 bases). CDR3 length: 15 amino acids. Looked up from germline, CDR1 is MNHEY and CDR2 is SVGAGI. The V end lost 6 bases, the J end lost 2 bases, and 14 bases lay between the germline ends. CDR3 bases: TGTGCCAGCAGCGTAGCTAGCAAACCCTACAATGAGCAGTTCTTC. Its translation is CASSVASKPYNEQFF.

The chain links TRBV10-3 to TRBJ2-7, with TRBD1 matching 7 bases. Germline V gene lookup returns CDR1 ENHRY and CDR2 SYGVKD. Trimming cost V 6 bases and J 2 bases; bases outside gene matches: 13. This CDR3 contains 16 residues. The CDR3 sequence is CAISGTGTAIPYEQYF. CDR3 nucleotides: TGTGCCATCAGCGGAACCGGGACAGCCATTCCCTACGAGCAGTACTTC.

The chain combines TRBV7-2 with TRBJ1-1; D is ambiguous. In germline, CDR1 is SGHTA, CDR2 FQGNSA. The length of the CDR3 is 15 residues. Trimming took off 0 bases at V and 1 base at J, with 9 bases between the two ends. The CDR3 loop reads CASSLARGRNTEAFF. The DNA of the CDR3 is TGTGCCAGCAGCTTAGCGCGCGGGAGGAACACTGAAGCTTTCTTT.

This clone was seen only once. V is TRBV11-2 and J is TRBJ2-5; possible D gene TRBD2, 5 bases. The CDR3 extends over 14 amino acids. V was clipped by 4 bases and J by 3 bases, with 12 bases between them. From germline, CDR1 is SGHAT and CDR2 FQNNGV. The CDR3 coding sequence is TGTGCCAGCAGCTCCATGGTCGGGAAAGAGACCCAGTACTTC. It is translated as CASSSMVGKETQYF.

The J gene is TRBJ1-5, the V gene TRBV12-3 or TRBV12-4; maybe TRBD1 (5 bases). Deletions cut 6 bases from V and 5 bases from J, with 11 bases between. CDR3 length: 13 amino acids. CDR3 sequence reads: CASSATDDQPQHF. CDR3 in DNA: TGTGCCAGCAGCGCGACAGACGATCAGCCCCAGCATTTT.

CDR3 sequence reads: CASSFRDWSYEQYF. CDR3 DNA sequence: TGTGCCAGCAGCTTCCGGGACTGGTCCTACGAGCAGTACTTC. The chain has TRBV7-8 and TRBJ2-7; D may be TRBD2 (6 bases). Germline values: CDR1 SGHVS, CDR2 FQNEAQ. The CDR3 spans 14 residues. Trimming pared 3 bases from V and 1 base from J, leaving 10 bases between.

The rearrangement links TRBV19 to TRBJ1-2, with D perhaps matching TRBD1 (6 bases). Between the trimmed V and J ends, which lost 3 bases and 2 bases, there was a span of 22 bases. Germline V lookup: CDR1 LNHDA, CDR2 SQIVND (reference sequence). This CDR3 is 18 amino acids long. The CDR3 reads CASSMISPDRASNYGYTF. The CDR3 coding sequence is TGTGCCAGTAGTATGATTAGTCCGGACAGAGCCTCCAACTATGGCTACACCTTC.

This clone appeared a single time. The chain couples TRBV7-2 to TRBJ1-1; D unclear. CDR1 and CDR2 from the germline V gene are SGHTA and FQGNSA. V dropped 4 bases and J dropped 0 bases, with 6 bases sitting between them. The CDR3 sequence is 13 residues long. The CDR3 is CASSSQMNTEAFF. The CDR3 DNA sequence: TGTGCCAGCAGCTCACAGATGAACACTGAAGCTTTCTTT.

The chain combines TRBV18 with TRBJ2-6; D not certain. Trimming removed 1 base at V and 0 bases at J, with 4 bases between. CDR3 length equals 15 residues. In germline, CDR1 is KGHSH, CDR2 LQKENI. CDR3 amino acids: CASSPQASGANVLTF. CDR3 nucleotide sequence: TGTGCCAGCTCACCACAAGCCTCTGGGGCCAACGTCCTGACTTTC.

CDR3 region: CASSLNGRDRGSTDTQYF. The CDR3 DNA reads as TGTGCCAGCAGCCTCAATGGGAGGGACAGGGGAAGCACAGATACGCAGTATTTT. This chain connects TRBV5-6 to TRBJ2-3; 10 bases align to TRBD1. Losses at the gene ends were 4 bases for V and 0 bases for J; bases not matched to a gene: 11. The CDR3 is made up of 18 amino acids. CDR1 and CDR2 from the germline V gene are SGHDT and YYEEEE. Combining the CDR3 with reference TRBV5-6 and TRBJ2-3 gives the whole variable domain DAGVTQSPTHLIKTRGQQVTLRCSPKSGHDTVSWYQQALGQGPQFIFQYYEEEERQRGNFPDRFSGHQFPNYSSELNVNALLLGDSALYLCASSLNGRDRGSTDTQYFGPGTRLTVL.

This clone has just a few counts. The chain carries TRBV29-1 and TRBJ1-6, with D unresolved. Trimming pared 5 bases from V and 15 bases from J, leaving 14 bases between. This CDR3 is built from 11 residues. Germline values: CDR1 SQVTM, CDR2 ANQGSEA. The DNA of the CDR3 is TGCAGCGTTACGTCTGCAGGTGGCCTCCACTTT. This translates into CSVTSAGGLHF.

V and J are TRBV5-4 and TRBJ1-2, with 7 bases identical to TRBD1. Trimming removed 4 bases from V and 1 base from J; junction bases left unmatched: 7. The CDR3 covers 15 residues. Germline loops: CDR1 SGHNT, CDR2 YYREEE (reference sequence). The CDR3, as DNA: TGTGCCAGCAGCATCCAAGACAGGGTTAACTATGGCTACACCTTC. Its protein product is CASSIQDRVNYGYTF.

The gene calls are TRBV14 and TRBJ1-2, with D possibly being TRBD1 (6 bases). V lost 2 bases, J lost 8 bases, and 12 bases lay in between. The CDR3 runs 13 residues. Germline V CDR1 and CDR2: SGHDN, FVKESK. As DNA, the CDR3 is TGTGCCAGCAGCCAATTGGGGGCTAGGGGCTACACCTTC. Translation gives CASSQLGARGYTF.

The rearrangement links TRBV21-1 to TRBJ2-2; no DNA check was done on the table's D call, TRBD1. TRBV21-1 is described as a pseudogene. This CDR3 contains 15 residues. CDR3 in DNA: TGTGCCAGCAGCAAGGGGGACATCGATTGCGGGGAGCTGTTTTTT. It codes for CASSKGDIDCGELFF.

This rearrangement joins TRBV27 to TRBJ1-2, with D uncertain. Germline-derived CDR1 and CDR2 are MNHEY and SMNVEV (reference sequence). This CDR3 is built from 13 residues. Trimming cost V 6 bases and J 4 bases, with 12 bases left between them. The CDR3 DNA follows: TGTGCCAGCAGCCCCTCGGAGCTCTATGGCTACACCTTC. Amino acids: CASSPSELYGYTF.

This rearrangement joins TRBV2 to TRBJ1-1; tentatively, D is TRBD1 (6 bases). CDR1 SNHLY and CDR2 FYNNEI come from the germline V gene. The CDR3 runs 14 residues. V gave up 5 bases and J gave up 0 bases, with 10 bases separating them. CDR3 nucleotide sequence: TGTGCCAGCAGTAATGCAGGGGTGAACACTGAAGCTTTCTTT. Its protein product is CASSNAGVNTEAFF. Filled out from reference TRBV2 and TRBJ1-1, the complete variable domain reads EPEVTQTPSHQVTQMGQEVILRCVPISNHLYFYWYRQILGQKVEFLVSFYNNEISEKSEIFDDQFSVERPDGSNFTLKIRSTKLEDSAMYFCASSNAGVNTEAFFGQGTRLTVV.

This rearrangement joins TRBV18 to TRBJ1-6; 7 bases are shared with TRBD1. The CDR3 loop spans 15 amino acids. Germline values: CDR1 KGHSH, CDR2 LQKENI. Trimming took 6 bases from V and 0 from J; bases not matched to a gene: 2. CDR3 in DNA: TGTGCCAGCTCGGGACAGAGCTCCTATAATTCACCCCTCCACTTT. It translates to CASSGQSSYNSPLHF.

J is TRBJ1-1 and V is TRBV6-6, with 10 nucleotides matching TRBD1. Germline CDR1 is MNHNY and CDR2 is SVGAGI (reference sequence). CDR3 length: 14 residues. V was clipped by 2 bases and J by 4 bases; unmatched bases: 1. The CDR3 reads CASSYRTGGTEAFF. CDR3 bases: TGTGCCAGCAGTTACAGGACAGGGGGCACTGAAGCTTTCTTT.

This clone was detected once. This chain uses TRBV12-3 or TRBV12-4 with TRBJ2-2, with a tentative D call TRBD1 (5 bases). The CDR3 spans 13 residues. The germline V and J ends were trimmed by 5 bases and 4 bases, with 8 bases remaining between them. CDR3 protein: CASSLTGTGELFF. In nucleotides, the CDR3 is TGTGCCAGCAGTCTCACAGGCACCGGGGAGCTGTTTTTT.

This clone was counted only a few times. This rearrangement joins TRBV4-1 to TRBJ1-2; D possibly corresponds to TRBD1 (6 bases). The V gene lost 3 bases and the J gene lost 5 bases, with 13 bases spanning the gap. The CDR3 has 14 amino acids. CDR1 and CDR2 (germline): MGHRA, YSYEKL. Here the CDR3 reads CASSHNTGFYGYTF. The CDR3 DNA reads TGCGCCAGCAGCCACAACACAGGGTTTTATGGCTACACCTTC.

The V and J genes are TRBV5-1 and TRBJ2-2, with D perhaps matching TRBD1 (6 bases). Between the trimmed V and J ends, which lost 0 bases and 6 bases, there was a span of 15 bases. The CDR3 consists of 16 residues. The germline gives CDR1 SGHRS, CDR2 YFSETQ. CDR3 sequence: CASSLDRVVVAGELFF. In DNA, the CDR3 is TGCGCCAGCAGCTTGGACAGGGTAGTAGTCGCCGGGGAGCTGTTTTTT.

The chain joins TRBV18 to TRBJ1-5, with a tentative D call TRBD1 (6 bases). Trimming removed 3 bases at V and 7 bases at J, with 13 bases between. This CDR3 is built from 14 residues. Germline V gene sequence: CDR1 KGHSH, CDR2 LQKENI. CDR3 in amino acids: CASSPAQGRQPQHF. The CDR3 bases are TGTGCCAGCTCACCGGCTCAGGGGAGACAGCCCCAGCATTTT.

The chain recombines TRBV9 with TRBJ2-2, with D unclear. With 0 bases removed from V and 6 bases from J, the gap between germline ends came to 15 bases. CDR3 size: 16 residues. Germline V gene lookup returns CDR1 SGDLS and CDR2 YYNGEE. CDR3 region: CASSVASEGVAGELFF. The CDR3 DNA reads TGTGCCAGCAGCGTAGCTTCGGAAGGAGTTGCCGGGGAGCTGTTTTTT.

This chain links TRBV13 with TRBJ2-7, with D possibly matching TRBD2 (5 bases). The CDR3 loop spans 14 amino acids. Germline CDR1 PRHDT, CDR2 FYEKMQ (reference sequence). Trimming removed 3 bases from V and 1 base from J, with 10 bases in between. This CDR3 is CASSFSTRSYEQYF. CDR3 sequence (DNA): TGTGCCAGCAGCTTTTCTACTAGATCCTACGAGCAGTACTTC.

In its sample, this clone was seen once. The rearrangement uses TRBV5-4 and TRBJ2-3, with a possible D match to TRBD1 (6 bases). CDR1 is SGHNT, CDR2 YYREEE, per germline (reference sequence). Trimming removed 4 bases at V and 4 bases at J, with 13 bases between. This CDR3 is 14 amino acids long. The CDR3 nucleotides are TGTGCCAGCAGCAACCGCAGGGGCGCAGATACGCAGTATTTT. This translates into CASSNRRGADTQYF.

The gene calls are TRBV5-1 and TRBJ2-7, with 7 nucleotides matching TRBD1. The CDR3 contains 14 residues. V gave up 0 bases and J gave up 7 bases; unmatched junction bases: 7. Germline lookup yields CDR1 SGHRS and CDR2 YFSETQ. CDR3 coding DNA: TGCGCCAGCAGCTTGGGTGCAGGGGGTAGTGAGCAGTACTTC. Protein: CASSLGAGGSEQYF.

The V and J genes are TRBV4-3 and TRBJ1-5; maybe TRBD1 (5 bases). This CDR3 is 16 amino acids long. V dropped 0 bases and J dropped 7 bases, with 16 bases sitting between them. Per germline, CDR1 LGHNA and CDR2 YSLEER. The CDR3 bases are TGCGCCAGCAGCCAAGATGCGGGCGGGGGTAGGCAGCCCCAGCATTTT. As protein: CASSQDAGGGRQPQHF.

This chain joins TRBV15 and TRBJ1-2; no firm D call. Germline assignment: CDR1 LNHNV and CDR2 YYDKDF (reference sequence). The CDR3 has 12 residues. V dropped 0 bases and J dropped 8 bases, with 7 bases sitting between them. CDR3 nucleotides: TGTGCCACCAGCAGAGAGACTGCCGGCTACACCTTC. This encodes CATSRETAGYTF.

V gene TRBV9 combines with J gene TRBJ2-7; 9 positions agree with TRBD1. The V segment lost 7 bases and the J segment 1 base; nucleotides outside the gene matches: 3. CDR3 length: 13 amino acids. The germline gives CDR1 SGDLS, CDR2 YYNGEE. CDR3 nucleotide sequence: TGTGCCAGCTCCGGGACAGGGTCCTACGAGCAGTACTTC. As protein: CASSGTGSYEQYF.